This T cell receptor (beta chain) was sequenced during a study of blood T cell repertoires in COVID-19. TCRdb's table, derived via immunoSEQ multiplex PCR, lists solely in-frame clones and lacks some. The table records 55,000 to 80,000 clones, more than 65% of them present only once. The receptor comes from a human donor in a cohort sampled during active COVID-19. Sequencing input: peripheral blood.

CDR3 protein: CASSSDRDFYEQYF. The CDR3 DNA is TGTGCCAGCAGTTCCGATCGGGATTTCTACGAGCAGTACTTC. V is TRBV6-5 and J is TRBJ2-7; D might be TRBD2 (5 bases). Trimming cost V 4 bases and J 3 bases, with 13 bases left between them. CDR3 length: 14 residues. Germline CDR1 reads MNHEY; CDR2 reads SVGAGI.